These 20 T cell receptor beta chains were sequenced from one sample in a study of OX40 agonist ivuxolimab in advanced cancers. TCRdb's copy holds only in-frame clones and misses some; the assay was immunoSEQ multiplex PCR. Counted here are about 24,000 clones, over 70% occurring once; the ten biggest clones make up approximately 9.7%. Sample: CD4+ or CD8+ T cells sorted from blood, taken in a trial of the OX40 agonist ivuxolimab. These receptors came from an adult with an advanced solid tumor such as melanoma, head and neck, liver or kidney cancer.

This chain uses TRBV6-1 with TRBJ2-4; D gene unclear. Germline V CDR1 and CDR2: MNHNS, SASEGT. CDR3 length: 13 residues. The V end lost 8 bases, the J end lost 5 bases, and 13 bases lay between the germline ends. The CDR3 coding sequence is TGTGCCAGCCTCGCCTACAAGGAAAACATTCAGTACTTC. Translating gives CASLAYKENIQYF.

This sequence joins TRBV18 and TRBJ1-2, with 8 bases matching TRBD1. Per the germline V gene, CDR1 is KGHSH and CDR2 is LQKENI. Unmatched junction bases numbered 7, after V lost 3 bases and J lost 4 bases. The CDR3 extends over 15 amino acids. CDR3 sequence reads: CASSPDGQGRYGYTF. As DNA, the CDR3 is TGTGCCAGCTCACCCGACGGACAGGGCCGCTATGGCTACACCTTC. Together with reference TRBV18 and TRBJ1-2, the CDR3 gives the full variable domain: NAGVMQNPRHLVRRRGQEARLRCSPMKGHSHVYWYRQLPEEGLKFMVYLQKENIIDESGMPKERFSAEFPKEGPSILRIQQVVRGDSAAYFCASSPDGQGRYGYTFGSGTRLTVV.

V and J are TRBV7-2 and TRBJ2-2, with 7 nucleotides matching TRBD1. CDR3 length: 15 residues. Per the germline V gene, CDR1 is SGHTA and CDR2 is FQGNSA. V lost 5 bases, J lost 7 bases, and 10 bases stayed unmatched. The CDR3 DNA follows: TGTGCCAGCAGCCGCGGACAGGAAGTTAGCGGGGAGCTGTTTTTT. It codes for CASSRGQEVSGELFF.

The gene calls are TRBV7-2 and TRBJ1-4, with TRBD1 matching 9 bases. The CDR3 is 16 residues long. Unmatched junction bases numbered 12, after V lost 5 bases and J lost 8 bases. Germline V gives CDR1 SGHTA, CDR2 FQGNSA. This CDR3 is CASSQLGGTGHEKLFF. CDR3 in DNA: TGTGCCAGCAGCCAATTGGGCGGGACAGGGCACGAAAAACTGTTTTTT.

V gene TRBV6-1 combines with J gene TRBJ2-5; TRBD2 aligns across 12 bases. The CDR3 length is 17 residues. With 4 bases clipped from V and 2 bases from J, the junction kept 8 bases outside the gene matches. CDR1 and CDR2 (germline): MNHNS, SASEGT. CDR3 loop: CASSGYLAGGYQETQYF. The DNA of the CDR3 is TGTGCCAGCAGTGGTTACCTAGCGGGAGGGTATCAAGAGACCCAGTACTTC.

The CDR3 nucleotides are TGTGCCAGCAGCCTTAGCGGACCCTACGAGCAGTACTTC. This translates into CASSLSGPYEQYF. The gene calls are TRBV5-5 and TRBJ2-7, with a weak D call TRBD2 (6 bases). From germline, CDR1 is SGHKS and CDR2 YYEKEE (reference sequence). This CDR3 is 13 amino acids long. V lost 4 bases to trimming and J lost 2 bases, with 10 bases between them.

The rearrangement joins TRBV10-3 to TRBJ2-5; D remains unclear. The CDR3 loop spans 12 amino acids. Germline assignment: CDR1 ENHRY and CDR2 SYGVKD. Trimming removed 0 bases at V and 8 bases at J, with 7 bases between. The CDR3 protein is CAISESFDTQYF. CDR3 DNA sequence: TGTGCCATCAGTGAGTCTTTCGATACCCAGTACTTC.

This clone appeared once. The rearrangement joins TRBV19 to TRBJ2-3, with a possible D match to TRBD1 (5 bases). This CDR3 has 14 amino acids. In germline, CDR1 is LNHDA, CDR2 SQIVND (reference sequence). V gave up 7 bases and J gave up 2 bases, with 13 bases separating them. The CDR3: CASTVTANTDTQYF. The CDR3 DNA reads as TGTGCCAGTACCGTGACAGCGAACACAGATACGCAGTATTTT.

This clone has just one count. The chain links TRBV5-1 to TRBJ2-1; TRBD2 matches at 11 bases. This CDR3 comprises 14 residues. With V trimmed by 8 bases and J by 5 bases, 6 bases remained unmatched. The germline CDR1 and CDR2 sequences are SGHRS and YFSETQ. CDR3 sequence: CASQTSGNHNEQFF. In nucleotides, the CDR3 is TGCGCCAGTCAGACTAGCGGGAACCACAATGAGCAGTTCTTC.

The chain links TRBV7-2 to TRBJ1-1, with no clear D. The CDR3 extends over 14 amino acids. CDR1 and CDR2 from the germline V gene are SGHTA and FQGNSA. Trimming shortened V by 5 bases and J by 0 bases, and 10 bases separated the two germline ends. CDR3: CASSPGRMNTEAFF. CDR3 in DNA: TGTGCCAGCAGCCCCGGACGGATGAACACTGAAGCTTTCTTT.

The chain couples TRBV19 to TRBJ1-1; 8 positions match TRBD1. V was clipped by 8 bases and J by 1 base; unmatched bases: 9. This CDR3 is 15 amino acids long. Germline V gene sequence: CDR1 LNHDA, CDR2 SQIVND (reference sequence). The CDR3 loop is CASVERTGRNTEAFF. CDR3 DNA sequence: TGTGCCAGTGTTGAACGGACAGGGCGGAACACTGAAGCTTTCTTT.

The CDR3 DNA reads TGTGCCAGCCTAATGAAAATAGGGACGGTGAACACCGGGGAGCTGTTTTTT. It encodes CASLMKIGTVNTGELFF. This chain joins TRBV28 and TRBJ2-2, with D perhaps matching TRBD1 or TRBD2 (5 bases each). CDR1 MDHEN and CDR2 SYDVKM come from the germline V gene. Trimming removed 8 bases at V and 1 base at J, with 20 bases between. CDR3 length: 17 residues.

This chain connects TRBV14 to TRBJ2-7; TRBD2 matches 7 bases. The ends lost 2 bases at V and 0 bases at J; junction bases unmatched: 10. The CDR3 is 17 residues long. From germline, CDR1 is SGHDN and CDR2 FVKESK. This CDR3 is CASSQIKGSGTSYEQYF. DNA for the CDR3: TGTGCCAGCAGCCAAATCAAGGGAAGCGGGACCTCCTACGAGCAGTACTTC.

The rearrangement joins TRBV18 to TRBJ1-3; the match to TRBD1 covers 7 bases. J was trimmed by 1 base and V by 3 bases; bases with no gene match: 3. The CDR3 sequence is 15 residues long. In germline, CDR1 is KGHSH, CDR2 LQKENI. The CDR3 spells CASSPGQSSGNTIYF. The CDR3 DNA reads TGTGCCAGCTCACCGGGACAGTCTTCTGGAAACACCATATATTTT.

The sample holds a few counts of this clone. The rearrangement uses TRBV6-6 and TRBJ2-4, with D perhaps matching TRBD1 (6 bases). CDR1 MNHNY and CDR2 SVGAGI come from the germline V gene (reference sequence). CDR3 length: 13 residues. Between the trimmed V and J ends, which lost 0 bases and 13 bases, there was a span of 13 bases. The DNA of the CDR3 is TGTGCCAGCAGTTACTCGCCATCGGACAGACAGTACTTC. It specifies CASSYSPSDRQYF.

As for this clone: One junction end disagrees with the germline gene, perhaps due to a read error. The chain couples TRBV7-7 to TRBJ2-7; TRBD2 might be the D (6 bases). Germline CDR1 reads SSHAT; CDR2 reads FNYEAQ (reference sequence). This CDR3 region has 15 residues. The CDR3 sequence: CASSYRLVEYYEQYF. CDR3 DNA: TGTGCTAGCAGCTATAGACTAGTAGAATACTACGAGCAGTACTTC.

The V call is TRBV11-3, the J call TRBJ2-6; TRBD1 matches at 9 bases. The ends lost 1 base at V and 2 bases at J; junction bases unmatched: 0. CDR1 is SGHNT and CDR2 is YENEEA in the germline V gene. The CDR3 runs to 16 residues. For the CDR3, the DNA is TGTGCCAGCAGCTTAGGGACAGGGGCTGGGGCCAACGTCCTGACTTTC. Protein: CASSLGTGAGANVLTF.

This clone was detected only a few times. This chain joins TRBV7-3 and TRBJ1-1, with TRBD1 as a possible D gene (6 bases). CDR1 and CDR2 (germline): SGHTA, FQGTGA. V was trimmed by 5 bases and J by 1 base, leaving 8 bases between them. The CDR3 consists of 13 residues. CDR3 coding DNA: TGTGCCAGCAGCACGACAGGGAACACTGAAGCTTTCTTT. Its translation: CASSTTGNTEAFF.

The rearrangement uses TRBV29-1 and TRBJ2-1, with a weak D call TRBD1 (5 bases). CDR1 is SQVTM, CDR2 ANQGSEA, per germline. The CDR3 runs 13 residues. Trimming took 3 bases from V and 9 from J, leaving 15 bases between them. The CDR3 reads CSVEIQELSEQFF. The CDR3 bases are TGCAGCGTTGAGATACAGGAGTTGAGTGAGCAGTTCTTC.

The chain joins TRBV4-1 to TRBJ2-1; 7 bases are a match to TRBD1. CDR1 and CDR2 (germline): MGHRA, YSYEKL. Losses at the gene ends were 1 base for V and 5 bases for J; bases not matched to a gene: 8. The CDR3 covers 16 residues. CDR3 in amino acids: CASSQAPGQKDNEQFF. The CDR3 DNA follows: TGCGCCAGCAGCCAAGCCCCGGGACAGAAAGACAATGAGCAGTTCTTC.